The clone carrying this TCR beta chain was observed a handful of times. This sample is drawn from a study of blood T cell repertoires in COVID-19. The authors' processing: Quantification of nucleated cells was approximated via reference gene primer amplification. Produced via immunoSEQ multiplex PCR; TCRdb's table is partial and in-frame only. V and J calls plus clone size are reproduced from that table; the DNA served to infer D and trimming. The profile shows about 87,000 clones, over 70% of them singletons. The clonotype comes from a woman aged 50 to 60 with acute or convalescent COVID-19. The sequenced sample consisted of peripheral blood.

Here the CDR3 DNA reads TGTGCCAGCAGCCAAGGGACAGGGGGCCTTTATGGCTACACCTTC. Translation gives CASSQGTGGLYGYTF. The chain recombines TRBV7-2 with TRBJ1-2; 12 nucleotides agree with TRBD1. The CDR3 loop spans 15 amino acids. Germline V gives CDR1 SGHTA, CDR2 FQGNSA. Unmatched junction bases numbered 6, after V lost 5 bases and J lost 5 bases.